A single sample gave rise to the 14 T cell receptor beta chains below, sequenced in a study of blood T cell repertoires in COVID-19. Using immunoSEQ multiplex PCR, the repertoire was profiled, and TCRdb retains in-frame clones only, with some absent. The sample includes under 75,000 clones, more than 60% of them seen just once. Sequences were obtained from peripheral blood. The receptor source for this set is a woman aged 65 to 85 with acute or convalescent COVID-19.

This chain connects TRBV6-1 to TRBJ2-2; possible D gene TRBD1, 5 bases. Trimming left V 3 bases short and J 4 bases short, with 12 bases between. The CDR3 length is 15 residues. Looked up from germline, CDR1 is MNHNS and CDR2 is SASEGT. CDR3 sequence reads: CASSDRAASTGELFF. CDR3 nucleotides: TGTGCCAGCAGTGACAGGGCAGCTAGCACCGGGGAGCTGTTTTTT.

The CDR3 region has the DNA TGTGCCAGTAGTATAGATCTAAACGGCCGGACAGGGGGCGTGGATGGCTACACCTTC. It specifies CASSIDLNGRTGGVDGYTF. The V and J genes are TRBV19 and TRBJ1-2; 11 nucleotides align to TRBD1. Losses at the gene ends were 0 bases for V and 6 bases for J; bases not matched to a gene: 15. The germline V gene has CDR1 LNHDA and CDR2 SQIVND (reference sequence). CDR3 length: 19 amino acids. The full variable domain, with the rest looked up from reference TRBV19 and TRBJ1-2, is DGGITQSPKYLFRKEGQNVTLSCEQNLNHDAMYWYRQDPGQGLRLIYYSQIVNDFQKGDIAEGYSVSREKKESFPLTVTSAQKNPTAFYLCASSIDLNGRTGGVDGYTFGSGTRLTVV.

This chain uses TRBV7-3 with TRBJ2-1; 9 bases are a match to TRBD2. V shed 5 bases and J 5 bases; nucleotides not matched to a gene: 7. The germline V gene has CDR1 SGHTA and CDR2 FQGTGA. This CDR3 contains 15 residues. The CDR3 DNA reads as TGTGCCAGCAGCCCCAATAGCGGGGGAAACAATGAGCAGTTCTTC. As protein: CASSPNSGGNNEQFF. Variable domain in full (rest from reference TRBV7-3 and TRBJ2-1): GAGVSQTPSNKVTEKGKYVELRCDPISGHTALYWYRQSLGQGPEFLIYFQGTGAADDSGLPNDRFFAVRPEGSVSTLKIQRTERGDSAVYLCASSPNSGGNNEQFFGPGTRLTVL.

The chain carries TRBV5-6 and TRBJ2-5, with D possibly TRBD2 on 5 matching bases. Trimming removed 3 bases at V and 3 bases at J, with 18 bases between. The germline V gene has CDR1 SGHDT and CDR2 YYEEEE. The CDR3 is 16 residues long. The CDR3 nucleotides are TGTGCCAGCAGCTCTAGGGTGAGGGAGAGAGAAGAGACCCAGTACTTC. Its protein product is CASSSRVREREETQYF.

The rearrangement joins TRBV28 to TRBJ2-3, with 11 bases aligning to TRBD1. The CDR3 covers 15 residues. CDR1 is MDHEN and CDR2 is SYDVKM in the germline V gene. V dropped 6 bases and J dropped 3; count of bases not matched to a gene: 5. CDR3 loop: CASRLRDRGTDTQYF. CDR3 nucleotide sequence: TGTGCCAGCAGGCTTCGGGACAGGGGGACAGATACGCAGTATTTT.

This chain links TRBV6-2 or TRBV6-3 with TRBJ2-5, with 7 bases identical to TRBD1. The CDR3 sequence is 15 residues long. The V gene end was trimmed by 4 bases and the J gene end by 2 bases; junction bases not matched to a gene: 7. CDR1 is MNHEY, CDR2 SVGEGT, per germline. DNA of the CDR3: TGTGCCAGCAGTTCCCGGGACAGCCATCAAGAGACCCAGTACTTC. It codes for CASSSRDSHQETQYF.

The V and J genes are TRBV11-2 and TRBJ2-1; 7 nucleotides align to TRBD2. Germline trimming cut 4 bases from V and 4 bases from J; bases unmatched to any gene: 4. Germline CDR1 and CDR2: SGHAT and FQNNGV. The CDR3 contains 14 residues. In DNA, the CDR3 is TGTGCCAGCAGCTACCGGGGAGGGTACAATGAGCAGTTCTTC. It yields the protein CASSYRGGYNEQFF.

For the CDR3, the DNA is TGTGCCAGCAGCAAAAACGACAGGGGTAAAGGAGATACGCAGTATTTT. It translates to CASSKNDRGKGDTQYF. This chain joins TRBV21-1 and TRBJ2-3; the listed D gene, TRBD1, was not tested against the DNA. TRBV21-1 is termed a pseudogene. The CDR3 consists of 16 residues.

The table lists this clone with a count of one. The rearrangement joins TRBV4-3 to TRBJ2-7; 10 positions agree with TRBD2. J gave up 4 bases and V 4 bases, and 7 bases lay outside the gene matches. This CDR3 is 15 amino acids long. Germline CDR1 and CDR2: LGHNA and YSLEER. The CDR3 reads CASSREQAGGYEQYF. The CDR3 bases are TGCGCCAGCAGCCGAGAACAAGCGGGGGGGTACGAGCAGTACTTC.

This chain joins TRBV7-2 and TRBJ1-5; 9 nucleotides match TRBD1. The trim removed 5 bases at V and 5 bases at J, leaving 7 bases unmatched. CDR3 length: 15 residues. Germline CDR1 SGHTA, CDR2 FQGNSA. The CDR3 DNA follows: TGTGCCAGCAGCCCCGGAACAGGGGGCTATCAGCCCCAGCATTTT. Protein: CASSPGTGGYQPQHF.

CDR3 nucleotide sequence: TGTGCCAGCAGTTACCCGGGACTAGGAACGGGCGGGGAGCTGTTTTTT. Amino acids: CASSYPGLGTGGELFF. The V and J genes are TRBV5-6 and TRBJ2-2; 8 nucleotides match TRBD2. Germline values: CDR1 SGHDT, CDR2 YYEEEE. This CDR3 spans 16 amino acids. The ends lost 5 bases at V and 7 bases at J; junction bases unmatched: 13.

The V and J genes are TRBV7-2 and TRBJ2-5; 7 bases map to TRBD2. V gave up 4 bases and J gave up 3 bases; unmatched junction bases: 5. The V gene's germline CDR1 is SGHTA and CDR2 FQGNSA. This CDR3 is built from 14 residues. For the CDR3, the DNA is TGTGCCAGCAGCTCAACGGCGGGGGAAGAGACCCAGTACTTC. Encoded protein: CASSSTAGEETQYF.

This chain uses TRBV19 with TRBJ1-1, with D tentatively TRBD1 (5 bases). The CDR3 loop spans 15 amino acids. The V end was cut by 3 bases, the J end by 5 bases, with 16 bases between. CDR1 is LNHDA and CDR2 is SQIVND in the germline V gene (reference sequence). CDR3: CASSIGQGRSTEAFF. CDR3 in DNA: TGTGCCAGTAGTATTGGTCAGGGTAGATCGACTGAAGCTTTCTTT. The variable domain in full, with the rest retrieved from reference TRBV19 and TRBJ1-1, is DGGITQSPKYLFRKEGQNVTLSCEQNLNHDAMYWYRQDPGQGLRLIYYSQIVNDFQKGDIAEGYSVSREKKESFPLTVTSAQKNPTAFYLCASSIGQGRSTEAFFGQGTRLTVV.

The rearrangement joins TRBV21-1 to TRBJ1-5. TRBV21-1 counts as a pseudogene. The CDR3 covers 13 residues. The CDR3 nucleotides are TGTGCCAGCAGCAAAGAGGGAGGGGGGCCCCAGCATTTT. It is translated as CASSKEGGGPQHF.